This T cell receptor beta chain originates from a study of T cell responses to AZD1222 COVID-19 vaccine. Overall study findings and caveats: After two AZD1222 doses, spike-specific TCR breadth and depth rose versus day 0. Among AZD1222 vaccinees, only six were seropositive at baseline.

Produced via immunoSEQ multiplex PCR; TCRdb's table is partial and in-frame only. The table lists roughly 72,000 clones, 75% to 90% of them singletons, with 20% in the top ten. About this clone itself: The antigen is unknown.

The sequencing used peripheral blood, collected on day 0 of AZD1222 vaccination. The clonotype comes from an adult in good health.

The CDR3 spells CATSDAQGGNNEQFF. The CDR3 DNA reads as TGTGCCACCAGTGATGCCCAGGGAGGGAACAATGAGCAGTTCTTC. The genes are TRBV24-1 and TRBJ2-1; 7 nucleotides align to TRBD2. The CDR3 is made up of 15 amino acids. With 3 bases clipped from V and 5 bases from J, the junction kept 6 bases outside the gene matches. CDR1 is KGHDR and CDR2 is SFDVKD in the germline V gene.